What follows are 10 T cell receptor beta chains derived from one specimen sequenced in a study of CXCR3-negative and CXCR3-positive naive CD8 T cells. UMI-tagged TRB cDNA libraries were built via 5' RACE. TCRdb reworked the 5' RACE reads into one entry per CDR3 protein, no DNA. The listing records over 100,000 distinct CDR3 sequences. Material for sequencing was naive CXCR3- CD8+ T cells from blood. Subset reported: CD45RO-CCR7+CD27+CD95- naive CD8+ T cells lacking CXCR3 (TNR3-). These TCRs come from a human donor in good health. Some clones in this sample may be carry-over from other donors' samples.

The gene calls are TRBV12-3 or TRBV12-4 and TRBJ2-7; TCRdb indicates TRBD2, and absent DNA this call remains unverified. CDR3 length: 12 residues. This chain's CDR3 is CASSLTGPEQYF.

The chain has TRBV5-1 and TRBJ2-5; the TRBD2 assignment by TCRdb is unverifiable without DNA. CDR1 is SGHRS and CDR2 is YFSETQ in the germline V gene. The CDR3 consists of 15 residues. CDR3 region: CASSDGTSESETQYF.

The V and J genes are TRBV6-4 and TRBJ2-3; checking the TCRdb D call of TRBD1 is not possible without DNA. Germline V gene data show CDR1 as MRHNA and CDR2 as SNTAGT. This CDR3 is built from 14 residues. The CDR3 reads CASSDSEGTDTQYF.

V usage is TRBV5-1 and J usage is TRBJ2-1; TCRdb indicates TRBD1, and absent DNA this call remains unverified. The CDR3 has 15 residues. Germline V lookup: CDR1 SGHRS, CDR2 YFSETQ. The CDR3 reads CASSSPDRVYNEQFF.

The chain links TRBV4-1 to TRBJ2-6; TCRdb lists TRBD1, though no DNA is available to test this call. CDR1 and CDR2 from the germline V gene are MGHRA and YSYEKL. The CDR3 has 18 residues. CDR3: CASSQGGGSPSGANVLTF.

CDR3 sequence: CSVETLENEQFF. The chain employs TRBV29-1 and TRBJ2-1. Germline values: CDR1 SQVTM, CDR2 ANQGSEA. This CDR3 region has 12 residues.

The V and J genes are TRBV29-1 and TRBJ2-3; without DNA, the TCRdb call of TRBD2 cannot be checked. The CDR3 runs 18 residues. Per the germline V gene, CDR1 is SQVTM and CDR2 is ANQGSEA. CDR3 amino acids: CSVYFGTSGRSPPDTQYF.

V usage is TRBV14 and J usage is TRBJ2-7; TCRdb's D call of TRBD1 is untestable without DNA. The CDR3 extends over 14 amino acids. In germline, CDR1 is SGHDN, CDR2 FVKESK. The CDR3 sequence: CASSHGTGVYEQYF.

V is TRBV15 and J is TRBJ2-1; the TCRdb D gene call, TRBD2, has no DNA to confirm it. The germline CDR1 and CDR2 sequences are LNHNV and YYDKDF (reference sequence). The CDR3 extends over 15 amino acids. CDR3 loop: CATSPTSGTYNEQFF.

The chain employs TRBV4-3 and TRBJ1-2. The CDR3 is 18 amino acids. From germline, CDR1 is LGHNA and CDR2 YSLEER. The CDR3 spells CASSQVGVSGDLPGGYTF.